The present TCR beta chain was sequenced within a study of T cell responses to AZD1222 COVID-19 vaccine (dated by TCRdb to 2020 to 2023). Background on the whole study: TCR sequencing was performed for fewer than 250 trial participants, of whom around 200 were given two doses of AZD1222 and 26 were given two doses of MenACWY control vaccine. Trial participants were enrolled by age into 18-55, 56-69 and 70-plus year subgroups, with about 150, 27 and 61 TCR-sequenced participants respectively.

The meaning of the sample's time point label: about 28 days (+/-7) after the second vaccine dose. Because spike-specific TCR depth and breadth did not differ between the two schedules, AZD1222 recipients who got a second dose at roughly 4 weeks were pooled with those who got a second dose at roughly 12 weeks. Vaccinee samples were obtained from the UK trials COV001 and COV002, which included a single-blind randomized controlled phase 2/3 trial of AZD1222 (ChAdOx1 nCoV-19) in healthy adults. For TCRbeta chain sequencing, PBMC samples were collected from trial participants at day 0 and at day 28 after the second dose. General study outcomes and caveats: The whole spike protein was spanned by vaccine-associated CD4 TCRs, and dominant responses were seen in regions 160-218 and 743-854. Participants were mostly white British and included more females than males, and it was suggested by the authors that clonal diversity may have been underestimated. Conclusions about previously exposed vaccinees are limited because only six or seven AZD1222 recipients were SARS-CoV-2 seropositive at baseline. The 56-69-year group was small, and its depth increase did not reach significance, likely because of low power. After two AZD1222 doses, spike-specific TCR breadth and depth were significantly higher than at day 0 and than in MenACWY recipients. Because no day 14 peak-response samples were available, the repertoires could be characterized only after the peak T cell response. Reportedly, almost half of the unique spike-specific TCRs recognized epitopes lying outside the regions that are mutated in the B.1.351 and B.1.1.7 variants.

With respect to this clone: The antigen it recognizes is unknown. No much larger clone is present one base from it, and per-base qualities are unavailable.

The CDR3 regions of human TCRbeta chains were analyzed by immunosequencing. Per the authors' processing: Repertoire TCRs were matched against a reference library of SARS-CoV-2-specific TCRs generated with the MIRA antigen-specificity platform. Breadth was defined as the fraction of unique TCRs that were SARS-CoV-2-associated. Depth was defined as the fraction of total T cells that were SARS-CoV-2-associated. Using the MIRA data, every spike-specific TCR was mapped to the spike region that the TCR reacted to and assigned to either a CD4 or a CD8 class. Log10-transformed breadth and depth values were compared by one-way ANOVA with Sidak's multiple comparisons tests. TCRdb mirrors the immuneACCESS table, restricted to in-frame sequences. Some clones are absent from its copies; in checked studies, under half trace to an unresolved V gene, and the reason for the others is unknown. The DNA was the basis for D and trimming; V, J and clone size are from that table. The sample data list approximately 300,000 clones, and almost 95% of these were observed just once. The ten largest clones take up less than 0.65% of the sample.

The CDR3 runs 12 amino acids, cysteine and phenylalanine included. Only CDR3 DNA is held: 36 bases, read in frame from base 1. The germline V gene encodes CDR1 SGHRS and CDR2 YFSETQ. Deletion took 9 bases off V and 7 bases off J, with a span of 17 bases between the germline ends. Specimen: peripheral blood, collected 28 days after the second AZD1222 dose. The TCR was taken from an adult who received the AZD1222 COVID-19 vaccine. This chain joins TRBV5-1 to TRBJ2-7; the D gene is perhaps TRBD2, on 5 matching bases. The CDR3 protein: CATREPPGEQYF. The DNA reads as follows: TGCGCCACACGGGAACCCCCTGGGGAGCAGTACTTC. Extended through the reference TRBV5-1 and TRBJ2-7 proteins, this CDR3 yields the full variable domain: KAGVTQTPRYLIKTRGQQVTLSCSPISGHRSVSWYQQTPGQGLQFLFEYFSETQRNKGNFPGRFSGRQFSNSRSEMNVSTLELGDSALYLCATREPPGEQYFGPGTRLTVT.